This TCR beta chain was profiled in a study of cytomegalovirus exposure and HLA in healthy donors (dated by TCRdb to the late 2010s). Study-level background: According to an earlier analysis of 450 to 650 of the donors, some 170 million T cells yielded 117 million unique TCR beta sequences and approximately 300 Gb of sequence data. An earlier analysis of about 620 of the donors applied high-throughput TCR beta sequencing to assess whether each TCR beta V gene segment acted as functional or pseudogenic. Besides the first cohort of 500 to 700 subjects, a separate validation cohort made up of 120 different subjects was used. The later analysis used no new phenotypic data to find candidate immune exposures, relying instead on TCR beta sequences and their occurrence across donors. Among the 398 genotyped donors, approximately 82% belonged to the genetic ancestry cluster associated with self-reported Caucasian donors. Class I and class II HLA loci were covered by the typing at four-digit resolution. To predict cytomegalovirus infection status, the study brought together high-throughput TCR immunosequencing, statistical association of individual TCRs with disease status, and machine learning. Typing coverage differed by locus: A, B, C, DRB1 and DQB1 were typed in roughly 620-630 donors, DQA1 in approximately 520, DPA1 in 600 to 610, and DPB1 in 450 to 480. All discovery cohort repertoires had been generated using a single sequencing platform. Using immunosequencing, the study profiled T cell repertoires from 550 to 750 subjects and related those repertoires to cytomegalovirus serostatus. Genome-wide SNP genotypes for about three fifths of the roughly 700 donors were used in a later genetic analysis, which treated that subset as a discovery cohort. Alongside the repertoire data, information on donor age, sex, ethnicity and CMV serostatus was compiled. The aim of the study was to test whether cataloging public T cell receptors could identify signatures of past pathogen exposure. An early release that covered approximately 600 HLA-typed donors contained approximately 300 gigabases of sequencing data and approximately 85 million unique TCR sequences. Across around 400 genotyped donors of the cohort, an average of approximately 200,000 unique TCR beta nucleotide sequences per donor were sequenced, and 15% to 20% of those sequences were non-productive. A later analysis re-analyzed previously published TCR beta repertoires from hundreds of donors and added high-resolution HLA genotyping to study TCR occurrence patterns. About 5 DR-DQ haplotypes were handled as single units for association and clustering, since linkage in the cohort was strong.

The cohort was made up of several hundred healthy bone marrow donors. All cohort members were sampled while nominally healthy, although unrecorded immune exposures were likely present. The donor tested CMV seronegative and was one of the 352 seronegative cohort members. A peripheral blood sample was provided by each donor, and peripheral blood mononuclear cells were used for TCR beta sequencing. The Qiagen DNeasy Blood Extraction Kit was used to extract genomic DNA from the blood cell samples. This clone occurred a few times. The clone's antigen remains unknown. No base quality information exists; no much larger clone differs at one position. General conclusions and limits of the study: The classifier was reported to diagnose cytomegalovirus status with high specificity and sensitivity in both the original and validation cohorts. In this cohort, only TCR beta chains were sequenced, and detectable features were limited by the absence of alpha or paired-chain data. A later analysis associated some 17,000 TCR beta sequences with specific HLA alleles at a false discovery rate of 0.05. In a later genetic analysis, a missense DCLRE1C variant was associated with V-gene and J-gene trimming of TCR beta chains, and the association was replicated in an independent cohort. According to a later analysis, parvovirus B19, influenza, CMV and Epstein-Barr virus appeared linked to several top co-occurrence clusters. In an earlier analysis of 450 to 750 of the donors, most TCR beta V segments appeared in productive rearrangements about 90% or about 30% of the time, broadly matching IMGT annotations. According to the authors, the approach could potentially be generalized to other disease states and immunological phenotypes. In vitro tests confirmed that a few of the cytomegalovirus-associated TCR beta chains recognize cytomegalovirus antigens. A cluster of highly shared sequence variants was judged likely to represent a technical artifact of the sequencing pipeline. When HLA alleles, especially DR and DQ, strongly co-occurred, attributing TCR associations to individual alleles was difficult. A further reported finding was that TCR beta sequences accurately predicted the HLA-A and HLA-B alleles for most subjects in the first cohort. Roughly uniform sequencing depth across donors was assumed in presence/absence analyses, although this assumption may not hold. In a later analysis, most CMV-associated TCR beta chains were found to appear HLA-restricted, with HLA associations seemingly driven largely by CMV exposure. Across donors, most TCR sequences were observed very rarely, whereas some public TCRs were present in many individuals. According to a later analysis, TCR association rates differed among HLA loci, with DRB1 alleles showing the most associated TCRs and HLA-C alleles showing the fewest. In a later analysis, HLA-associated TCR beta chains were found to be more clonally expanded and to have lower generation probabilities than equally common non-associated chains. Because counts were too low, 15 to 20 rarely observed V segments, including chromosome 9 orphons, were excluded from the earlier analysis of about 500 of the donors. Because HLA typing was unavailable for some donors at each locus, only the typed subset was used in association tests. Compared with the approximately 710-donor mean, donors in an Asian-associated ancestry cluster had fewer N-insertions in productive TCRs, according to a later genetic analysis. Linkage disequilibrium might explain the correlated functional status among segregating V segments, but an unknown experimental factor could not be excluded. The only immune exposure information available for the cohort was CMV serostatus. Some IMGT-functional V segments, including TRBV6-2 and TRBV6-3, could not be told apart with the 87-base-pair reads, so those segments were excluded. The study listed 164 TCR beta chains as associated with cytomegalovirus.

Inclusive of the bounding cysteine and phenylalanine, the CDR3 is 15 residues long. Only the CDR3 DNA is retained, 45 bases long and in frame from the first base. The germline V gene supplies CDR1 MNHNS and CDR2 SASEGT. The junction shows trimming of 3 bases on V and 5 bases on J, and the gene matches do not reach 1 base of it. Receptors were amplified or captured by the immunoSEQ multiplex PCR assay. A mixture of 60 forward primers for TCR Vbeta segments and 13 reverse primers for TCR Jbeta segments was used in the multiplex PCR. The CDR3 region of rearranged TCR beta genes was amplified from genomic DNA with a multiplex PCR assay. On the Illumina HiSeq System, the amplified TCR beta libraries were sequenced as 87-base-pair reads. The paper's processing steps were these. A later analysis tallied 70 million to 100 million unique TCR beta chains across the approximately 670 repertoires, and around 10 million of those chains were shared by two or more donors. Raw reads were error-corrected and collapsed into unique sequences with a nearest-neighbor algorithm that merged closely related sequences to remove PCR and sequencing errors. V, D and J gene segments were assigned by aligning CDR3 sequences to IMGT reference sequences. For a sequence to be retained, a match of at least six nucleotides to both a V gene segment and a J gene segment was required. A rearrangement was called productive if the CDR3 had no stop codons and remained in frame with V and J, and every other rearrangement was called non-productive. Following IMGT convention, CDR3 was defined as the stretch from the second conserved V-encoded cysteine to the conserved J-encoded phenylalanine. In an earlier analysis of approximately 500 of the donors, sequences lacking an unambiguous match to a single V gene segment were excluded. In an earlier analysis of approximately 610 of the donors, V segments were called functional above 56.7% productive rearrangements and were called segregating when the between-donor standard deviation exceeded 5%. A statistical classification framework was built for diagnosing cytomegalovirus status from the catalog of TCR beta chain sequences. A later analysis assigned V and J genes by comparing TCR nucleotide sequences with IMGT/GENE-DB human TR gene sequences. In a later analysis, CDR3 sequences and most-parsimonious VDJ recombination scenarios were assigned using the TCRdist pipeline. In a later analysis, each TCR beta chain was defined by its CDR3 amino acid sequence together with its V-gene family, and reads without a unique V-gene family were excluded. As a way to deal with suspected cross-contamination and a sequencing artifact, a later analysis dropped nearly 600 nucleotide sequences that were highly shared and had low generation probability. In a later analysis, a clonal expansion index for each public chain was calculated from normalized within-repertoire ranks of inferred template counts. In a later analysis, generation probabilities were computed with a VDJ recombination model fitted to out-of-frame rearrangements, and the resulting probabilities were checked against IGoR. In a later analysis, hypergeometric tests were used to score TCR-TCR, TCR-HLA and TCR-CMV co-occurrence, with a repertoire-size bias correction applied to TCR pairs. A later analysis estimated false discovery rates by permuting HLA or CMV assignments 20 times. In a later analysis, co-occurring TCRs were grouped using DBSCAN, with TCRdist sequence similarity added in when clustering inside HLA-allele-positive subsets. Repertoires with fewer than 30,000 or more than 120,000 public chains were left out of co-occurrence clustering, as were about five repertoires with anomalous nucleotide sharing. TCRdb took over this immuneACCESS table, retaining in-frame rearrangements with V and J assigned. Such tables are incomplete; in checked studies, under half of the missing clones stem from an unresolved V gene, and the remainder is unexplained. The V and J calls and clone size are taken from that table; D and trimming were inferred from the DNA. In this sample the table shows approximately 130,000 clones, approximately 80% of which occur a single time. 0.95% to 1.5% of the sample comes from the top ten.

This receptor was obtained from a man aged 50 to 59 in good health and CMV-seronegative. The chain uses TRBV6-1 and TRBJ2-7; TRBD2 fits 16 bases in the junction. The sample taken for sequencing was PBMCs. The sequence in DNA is TGTGCCAGCAGTGAGGGACTAGCGGGAGGGGACGAGCAGTACTTC. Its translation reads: CASSEGLAGGDEQYF.